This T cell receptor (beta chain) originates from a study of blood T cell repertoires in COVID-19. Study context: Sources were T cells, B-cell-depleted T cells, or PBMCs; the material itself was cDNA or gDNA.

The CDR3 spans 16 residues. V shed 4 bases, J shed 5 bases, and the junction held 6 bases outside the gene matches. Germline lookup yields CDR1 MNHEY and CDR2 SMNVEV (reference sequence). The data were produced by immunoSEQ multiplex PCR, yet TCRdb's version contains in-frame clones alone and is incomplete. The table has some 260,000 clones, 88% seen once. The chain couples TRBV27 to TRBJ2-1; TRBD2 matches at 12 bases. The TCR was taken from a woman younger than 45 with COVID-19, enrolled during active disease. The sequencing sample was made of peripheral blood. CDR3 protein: CASSSTRTSGNNEQFF. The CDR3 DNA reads TGTGCCAGCAGTTCCACCCGGACTAGCGGGAACAATGAGCAGTTCTTC.